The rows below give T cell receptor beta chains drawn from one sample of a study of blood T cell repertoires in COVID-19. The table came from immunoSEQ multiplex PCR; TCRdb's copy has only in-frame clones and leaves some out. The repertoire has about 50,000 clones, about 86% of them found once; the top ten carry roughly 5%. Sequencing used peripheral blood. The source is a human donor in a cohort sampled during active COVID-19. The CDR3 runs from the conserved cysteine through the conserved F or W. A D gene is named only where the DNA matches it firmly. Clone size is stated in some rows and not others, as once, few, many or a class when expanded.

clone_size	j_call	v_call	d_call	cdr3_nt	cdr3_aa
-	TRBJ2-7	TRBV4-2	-	TGTGCCAGCAGTGCGGGACCTACCTACGAGCAGTACTTC	CASSAGPTYEQYF
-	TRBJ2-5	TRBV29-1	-	TGCAGCGTAGATACAGGGAGTCAGGAGACCCAGTACTTC	CSVDTGSQETQYF
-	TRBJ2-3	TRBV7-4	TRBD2	TGTGCCAGCAGCACCGGGACTAGCGGGTCCTGCACAGATACGCAGTATTTT	CASSTGTSGSCTDTQYF
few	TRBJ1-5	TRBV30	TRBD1	TGTGCCTGGAGACAGGGGACTAATCAGCCCCAGCATTTT	CAWRQGTNQPQHF
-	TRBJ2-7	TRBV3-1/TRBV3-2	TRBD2	TGTGCCAGCAGCCAGAACCGACTAGCGGCCTACGAGCAGTACTTC	CASSQNRLAAYEQYF
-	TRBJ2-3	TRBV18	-	TGTGCCAGCTCACCACCGGGGGCCAGGGGCACAGATACGCAGTATTTT	CASSPPGARGTDTQYF
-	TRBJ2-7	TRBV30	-	TGTGCCTGGAGTGTCGGTCCGTTCGAGCAGTACTTC	CAWSVGPFEQYF
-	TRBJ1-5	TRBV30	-	TGTGCCTGGAGTGTAATGGGGAGAGGCAATCAGCCCCAGCATTTT	CAWSVMGRGNQPQHF
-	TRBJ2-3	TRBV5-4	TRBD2	TGTGCCAGCAGCTTCTCTGGGCGGGGGGGCACAGATACGCAGTATTTT	CASSFSGRGGTDTQYF
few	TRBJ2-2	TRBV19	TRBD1	TGTGCCAGTATGAATCTTGGGACAGCGAACACCGGGGAGCTGTTTTTT	CASMNLGTANTGELFF
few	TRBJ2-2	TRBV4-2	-	TGTGCCAGCAGCCAAGAAGGAGGTACGAACACCGGGGAGCTGTTTTTT	CASSQEGGTNTGELFF
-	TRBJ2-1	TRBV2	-	TGTGCCAGCAGTGAACTAACTGATGAGCAGTTCTTC	CASSELTDEQFF
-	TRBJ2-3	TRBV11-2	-	TGTGCCAGCAGCTTAGGTCGAGATACGCAGTATTTT	CASSLGRDTQYF
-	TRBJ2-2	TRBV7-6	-	TGTGCCAGCAGCCCGAGAGGTGGCCCCTCAGCTCCCGGGGAGCTGTTTTTT	CASSPRGGPSAPGELFF
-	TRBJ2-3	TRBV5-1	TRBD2	TGCGCCAGCAGCTTGGGGACTAGCGGGCGCACAGATACGCAGTATTTT	CASSLGTSGRTDTQYF
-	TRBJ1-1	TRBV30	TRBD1	TGTGCCTGGAGTGTAGGGGGACAGGGTGGCACTGAAGCTTTCTTT	CAWSVGGQGGTEAFF
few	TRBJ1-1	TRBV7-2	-	TGTGCCAGCAGCTTACTGAGAAACACTGAAGCTTTCTTT	CASSLLRNTEAFF
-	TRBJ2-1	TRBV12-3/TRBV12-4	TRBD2	TGTGCCAGTCGGGGGGTGTCGTACAATGAGCAGTTCTTC	CASRGVSYNEQFF
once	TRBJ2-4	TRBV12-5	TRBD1	TGTGCTAGTGGACAAGGACAGGGAATGGTCAAAAACATTCAGTACTTC	CASGQGQGMVKNIQYF
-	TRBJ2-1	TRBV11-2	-	TGTGCCAGCAGCGAAATAGCGAACAATGAGCAGTTCTTC	CASSEIANNEQFF
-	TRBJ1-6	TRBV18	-	TGTGCCAGCTCACCAGGGCCGATTAATTCACCCCTCCACTTT	CASSPGPINSPLHF
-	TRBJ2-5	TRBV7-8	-	TGTGCCAGCAGCTTTACGGAGAACCAAGAGACCCAGTACTTC	CASSFTENQETQYF
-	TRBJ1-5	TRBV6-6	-	TGTGCCAGCAGCAACGGAGGCAATCAGCCCCAGCATTTT	CASSNGGNQPQHF
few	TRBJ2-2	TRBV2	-	TGTGCCAGCAAGGGGGGGACAATGACCCAGAACACCGGGGAGCTGTTTTTT	CASKGGTMTQNTGELFF
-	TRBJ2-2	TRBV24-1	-	TGTGCCACCGAATCGGACACCGGGGAGCTGTTTTTT	CATESDTGELFF
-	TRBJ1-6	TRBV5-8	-	TGTGCCAGCAGCTTAGGGCTCCAGGGATTCTCCTATAATTCACCCCTCCACTTT	CASSLGLQGFSYNSPLHF
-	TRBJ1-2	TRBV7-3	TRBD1	TGTGCCAGCAGCTTAGGGACAGGGTCTCGTTACACCTTC	CASSLGTGSRYTF
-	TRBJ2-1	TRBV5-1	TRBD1	TGCGCCAGCAGCTTGTGGGGGGACAGGGTGGTCAATGAGCAGTTCTTC	CASSLWGDRVVNEQFF
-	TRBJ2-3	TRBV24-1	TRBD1	TGTGCCACCAGTGACCGACCCGGACAGGGCCGCACAGATACGCAGTATTTT	CATSDRPGQGRTDTQYF
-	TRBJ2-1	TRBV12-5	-	TGTGCTAGTGGTTTGGGTCTACAGGGCAGCAATGAGCAGTTCTTC	CASGLGLQGSNEQFF
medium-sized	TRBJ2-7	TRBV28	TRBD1	TGTGCCAGCAGCCTCCCTCCTTACCGGGACAGGGTCCCCTTGCAGTACTTC	CASSLPPYRDRVPLQYF
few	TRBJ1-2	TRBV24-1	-	TGTGCCACCAGTGATACCACCGAGGGCGGCTACACCTTC	CATSDTTEGGYTF
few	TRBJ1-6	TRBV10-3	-	TGTGCCATCAGTGATAGTAGGACAGATAATTCACCCCTCCACTTT	CAISDSRTDNSPLHF
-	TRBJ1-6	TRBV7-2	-	TGTGCCAGCAGCTTGTCACTTGGAGGGAATTCACCCCTCCACTTT	CASSLSLGGNSPLHF
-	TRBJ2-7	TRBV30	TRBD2	TGTGCCTGGAGGAGACTAGCGAGTGAGCAGTACTTC	CAWRRLASEQYF
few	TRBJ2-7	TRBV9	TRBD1	TGTGCCAGCAGCGTCGCCCCGACAGGGCGTCTAGTCGAGCAGTACTTC	CASSVAPTGRLVEQYF
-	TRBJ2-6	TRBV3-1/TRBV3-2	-	TGTGCCAGCAGCCACCATGGGCCTGGGGCCAACGTCCTGACTTTC	CASSHHGPGANVLTF
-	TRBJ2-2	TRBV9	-	TGTGCCAGCAGCGTTTTTACGGGCACCGGGGAGCTGTTTTTT	CASSVFTGTGELFF
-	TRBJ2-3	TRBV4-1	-	TGCGCCAGCAGCCAAGGTGCGACTTATACGCAGTATTTT	CASSQGATYTQYF